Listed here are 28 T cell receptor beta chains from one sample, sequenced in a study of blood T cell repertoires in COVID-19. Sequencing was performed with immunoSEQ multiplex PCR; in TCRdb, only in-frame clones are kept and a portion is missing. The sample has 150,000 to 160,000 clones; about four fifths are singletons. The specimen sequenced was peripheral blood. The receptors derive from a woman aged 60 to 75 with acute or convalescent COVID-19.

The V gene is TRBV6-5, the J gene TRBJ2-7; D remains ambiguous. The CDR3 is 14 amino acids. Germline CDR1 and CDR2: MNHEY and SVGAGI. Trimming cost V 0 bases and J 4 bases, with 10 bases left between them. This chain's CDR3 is CASSYSHQDYEQYF. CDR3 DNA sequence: TGTGCCAGCAGTTACTCGCACCAGGATTACGAGCAGTACTTC.

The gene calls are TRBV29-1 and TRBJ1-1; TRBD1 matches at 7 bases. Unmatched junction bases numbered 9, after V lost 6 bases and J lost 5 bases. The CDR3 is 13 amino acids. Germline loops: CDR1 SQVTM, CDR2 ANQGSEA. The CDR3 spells CSVRTGPGTEAFF. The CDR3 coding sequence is TGCAGCGTGAGGACAGGACCGGGAACTGAAGCTTTCTTT.

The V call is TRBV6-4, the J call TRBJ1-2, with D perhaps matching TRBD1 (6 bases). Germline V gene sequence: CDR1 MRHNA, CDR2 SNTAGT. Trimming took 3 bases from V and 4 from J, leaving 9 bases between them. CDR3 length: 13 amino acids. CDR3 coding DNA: TGTGCCAGCAGTGAGCAGGGGTCCTATGGCTACACCTTC. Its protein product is CASSEQGSYGYTF.

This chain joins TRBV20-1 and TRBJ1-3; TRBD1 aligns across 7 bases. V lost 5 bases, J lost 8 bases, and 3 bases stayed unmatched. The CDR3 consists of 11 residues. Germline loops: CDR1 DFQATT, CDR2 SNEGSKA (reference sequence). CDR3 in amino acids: CSARRGDTIYF. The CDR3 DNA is TGCAGTGCTCGCAGGGGGGACACCATATATTTT.

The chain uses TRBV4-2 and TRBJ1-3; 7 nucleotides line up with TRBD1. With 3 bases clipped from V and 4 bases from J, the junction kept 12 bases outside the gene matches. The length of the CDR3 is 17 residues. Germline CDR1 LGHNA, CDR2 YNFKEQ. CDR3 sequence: CASSHPGTATLGNTIYF. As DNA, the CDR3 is TGTGCCAGCAGCCACCCCGGGACAGCGACGCTCGGAAACACCATATATTTT.

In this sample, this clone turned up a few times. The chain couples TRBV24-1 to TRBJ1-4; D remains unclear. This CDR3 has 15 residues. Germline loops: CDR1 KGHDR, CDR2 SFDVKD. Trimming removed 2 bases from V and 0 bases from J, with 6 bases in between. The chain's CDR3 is CATSDSSATNEKLFF. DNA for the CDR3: TGTGCCACCAGTGATTCCAGTGCAACTAATGAAAAACTGTTTTTT.

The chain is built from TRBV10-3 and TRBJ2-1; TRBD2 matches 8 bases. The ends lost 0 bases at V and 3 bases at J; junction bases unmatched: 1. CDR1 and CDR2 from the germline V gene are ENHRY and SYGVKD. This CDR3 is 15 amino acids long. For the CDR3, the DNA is TGTGCCATCAGTGAGTCGGGGACTAGCTACAATGAGCAGTTCTTC. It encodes CAISESGTSYNEQFF.

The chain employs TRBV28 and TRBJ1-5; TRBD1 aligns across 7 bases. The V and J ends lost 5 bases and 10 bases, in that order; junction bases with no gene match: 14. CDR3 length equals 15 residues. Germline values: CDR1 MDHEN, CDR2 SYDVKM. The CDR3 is CASSQGQVATHPQHF. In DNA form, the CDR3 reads TGTGCCAGCAGTCAAGGACAGGTCGCGACTCATCCCCAGCATTTT.

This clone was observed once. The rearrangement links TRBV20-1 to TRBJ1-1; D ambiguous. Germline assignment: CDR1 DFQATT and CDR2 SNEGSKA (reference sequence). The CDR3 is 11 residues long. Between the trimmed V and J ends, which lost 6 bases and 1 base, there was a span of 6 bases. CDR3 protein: CSATWNTEAFF. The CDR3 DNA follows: TGCAGTGCCACATGGAACACTGAAGCTTTCTTT.

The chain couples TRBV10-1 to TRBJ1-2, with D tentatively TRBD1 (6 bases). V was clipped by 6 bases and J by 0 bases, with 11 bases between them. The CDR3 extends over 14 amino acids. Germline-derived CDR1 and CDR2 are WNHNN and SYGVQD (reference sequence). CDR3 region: CASSPTGANYGYTF. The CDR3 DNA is TGCGCCAGCAGCCCGACAGGAGCTAACTATGGCTACACCTTC.

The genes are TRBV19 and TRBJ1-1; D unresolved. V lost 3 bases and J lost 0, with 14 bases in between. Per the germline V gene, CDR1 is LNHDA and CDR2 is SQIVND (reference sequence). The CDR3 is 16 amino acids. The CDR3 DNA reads TGTGCCAGTAGTATCGGGTTCCCTCGGTTGAACACTGAAGCTTTCTTT. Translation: CASSIGFPRLNTEAFF.

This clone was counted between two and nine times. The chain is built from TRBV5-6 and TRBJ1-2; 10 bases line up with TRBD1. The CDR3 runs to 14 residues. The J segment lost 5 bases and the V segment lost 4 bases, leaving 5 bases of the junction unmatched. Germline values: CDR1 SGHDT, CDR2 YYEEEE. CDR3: CASSRPGQGYGYTF. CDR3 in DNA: TGTGCCAGCAGCCGCCCGGGACAGGGGTATGGCTACACCTTC.

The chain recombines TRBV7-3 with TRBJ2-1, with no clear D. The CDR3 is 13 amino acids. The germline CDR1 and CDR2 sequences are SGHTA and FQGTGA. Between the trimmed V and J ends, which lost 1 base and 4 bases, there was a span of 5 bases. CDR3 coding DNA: TGTGCCAGCAGCTTAAGCAGGTACAATGAGCAGTTCTTC. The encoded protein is CASSLSRYNEQFF.

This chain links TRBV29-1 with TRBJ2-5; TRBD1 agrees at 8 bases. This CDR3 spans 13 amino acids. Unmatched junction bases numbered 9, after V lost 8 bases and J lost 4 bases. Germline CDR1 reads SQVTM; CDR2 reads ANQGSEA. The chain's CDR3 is CSTSPGTGETQYF. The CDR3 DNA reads TGCAGCACCAGTCCCGGGACAGGAGAGACCCAGTACTTC.

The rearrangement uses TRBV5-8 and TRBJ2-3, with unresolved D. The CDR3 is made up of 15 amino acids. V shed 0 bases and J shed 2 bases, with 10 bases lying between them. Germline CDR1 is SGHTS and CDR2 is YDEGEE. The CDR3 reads CASSLVPPYTDTQYF. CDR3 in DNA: TGTGCCAGCAGCTTGGTTCCCCCCTACACAGATACGCAGTATTTT.

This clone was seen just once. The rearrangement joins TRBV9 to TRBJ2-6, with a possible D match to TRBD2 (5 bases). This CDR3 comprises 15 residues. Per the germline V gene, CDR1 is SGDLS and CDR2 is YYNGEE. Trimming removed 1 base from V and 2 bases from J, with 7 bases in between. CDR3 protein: CASSVPGTGANVLTF. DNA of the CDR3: TGTGCCAGCAGCGTACCGGGAACTGGGGCCAACGTCCTGACTTTC.

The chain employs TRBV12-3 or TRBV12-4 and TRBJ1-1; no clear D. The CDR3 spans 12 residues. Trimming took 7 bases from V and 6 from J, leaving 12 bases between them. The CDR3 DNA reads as TGTGCCAGCACGACCTTAGGAGCTGAAGCTTTCTTT. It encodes CASTTLGAEAFF.

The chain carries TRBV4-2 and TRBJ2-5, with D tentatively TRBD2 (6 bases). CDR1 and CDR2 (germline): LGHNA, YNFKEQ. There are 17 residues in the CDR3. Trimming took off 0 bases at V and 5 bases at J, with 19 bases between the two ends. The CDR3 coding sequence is TGTGCCAGCAGCCAAGATGGGGCCGGCGGGGCGCGGGAGACCCAGTACTTC. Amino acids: CASSQDGAGGARETQYF.

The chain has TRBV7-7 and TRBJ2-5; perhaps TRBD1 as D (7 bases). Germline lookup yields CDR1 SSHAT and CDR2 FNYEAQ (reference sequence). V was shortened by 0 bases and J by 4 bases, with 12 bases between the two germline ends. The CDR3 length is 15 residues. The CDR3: CASSLAGQEGETQYF. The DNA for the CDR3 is TGTGCCAGCAGCTTAGCCGGACAGGAGGGAGAGACCCAGTACTTC.

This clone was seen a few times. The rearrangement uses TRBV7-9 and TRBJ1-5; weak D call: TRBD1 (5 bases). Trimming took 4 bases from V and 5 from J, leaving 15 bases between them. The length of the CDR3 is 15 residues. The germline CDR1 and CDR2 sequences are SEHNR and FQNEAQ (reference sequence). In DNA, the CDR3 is TGTGCCAGCAGCTCGGGTGGGGGGACTTATCAGCCCCAGCATTTT. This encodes CASSSGGGTYQPQHF. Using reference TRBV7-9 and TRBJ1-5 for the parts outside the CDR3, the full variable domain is DTGVSQNPRHKITKRGQNVTFRCDPISEHNRLYWYRQTLGQGPEFLTYFQNEAQLEKSRLLSDRFSAERPKGSFSTLEIQRTEQGDSAMYLCASSSGGGTYQPQHFGDGTRLSIL.

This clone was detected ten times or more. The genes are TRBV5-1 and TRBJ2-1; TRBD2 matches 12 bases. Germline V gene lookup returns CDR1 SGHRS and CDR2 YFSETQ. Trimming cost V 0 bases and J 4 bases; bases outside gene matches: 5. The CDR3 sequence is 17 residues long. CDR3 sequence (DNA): TGCGCCAGCAGCTTGGCCACGACTAGCGGGGGTTACAATGAGCAGTTCTTC. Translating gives CASSLATTSGGYNEQFF.

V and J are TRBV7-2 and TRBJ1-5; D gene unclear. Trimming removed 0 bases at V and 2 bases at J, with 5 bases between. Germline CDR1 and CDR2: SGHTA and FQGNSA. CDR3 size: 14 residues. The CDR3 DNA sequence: TGTGCCAGCAGCTTAGCCGGGGGCAATCAGCCCCAGCATTTT. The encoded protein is CASSLAGGNQPQHF. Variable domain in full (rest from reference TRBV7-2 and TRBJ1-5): GAGVSQSPSNKVTEKGKDVELRCDPISGHTALYWYRQSLGQGLEFLIYFQGNSAPDKSGLPSDRFSAERTGGSVSTLTIQRTQQEDSAVYLCASSLAGGNQPQHFGDGTRLSIL.

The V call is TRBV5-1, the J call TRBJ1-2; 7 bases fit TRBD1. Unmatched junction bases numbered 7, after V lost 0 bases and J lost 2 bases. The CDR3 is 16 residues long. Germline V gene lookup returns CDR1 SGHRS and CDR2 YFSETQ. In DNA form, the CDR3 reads TGCGCCAGCAGCTTGGAATCTCAGGGGGTGAACTATGGCTACACCTTC. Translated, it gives CASSLESQGVNYGYTF.

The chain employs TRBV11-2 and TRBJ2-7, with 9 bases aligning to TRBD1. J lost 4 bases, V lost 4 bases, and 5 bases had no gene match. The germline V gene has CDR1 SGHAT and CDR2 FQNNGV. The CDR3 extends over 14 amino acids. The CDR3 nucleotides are TGTGCCAGCAGCTGGGGGACAGGGAAATACGAGCAGTACGTC. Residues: CASSWGTGKYEQYV.

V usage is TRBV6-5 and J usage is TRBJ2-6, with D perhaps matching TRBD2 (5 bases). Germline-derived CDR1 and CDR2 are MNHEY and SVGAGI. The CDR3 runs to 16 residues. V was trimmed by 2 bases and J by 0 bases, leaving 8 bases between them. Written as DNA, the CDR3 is TGTGCCAGCAGTTACGGAGGTCTCTCTGGGGCCAACGTCCTGACTTTC. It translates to CASSYGGLSGANVLTF.

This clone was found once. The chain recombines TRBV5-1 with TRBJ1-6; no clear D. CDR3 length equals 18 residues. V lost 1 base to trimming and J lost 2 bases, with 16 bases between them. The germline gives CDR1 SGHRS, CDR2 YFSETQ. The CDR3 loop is CASSLTFRISAYNSPLHF. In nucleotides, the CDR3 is TGCGCCAGCAGCTTGACGTTTCGGATTAGCGCCTATAATTCACCCCTCCACTTT.

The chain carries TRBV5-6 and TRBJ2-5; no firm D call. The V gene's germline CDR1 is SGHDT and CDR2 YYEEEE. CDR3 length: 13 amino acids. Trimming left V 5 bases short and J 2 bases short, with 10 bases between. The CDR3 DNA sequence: TGTGCCAGCAGACCAGGTGGGCAAGAGACCCAGTACTTC. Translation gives CASRPGGQETQYF.

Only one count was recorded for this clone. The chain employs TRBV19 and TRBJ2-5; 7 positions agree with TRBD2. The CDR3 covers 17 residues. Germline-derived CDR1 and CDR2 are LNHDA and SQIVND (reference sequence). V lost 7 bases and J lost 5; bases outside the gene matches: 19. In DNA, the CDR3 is TGTGCCAGTACCGGGGGGAGACAGAAGTTGAATGGGGAGACCCAGTACTTC. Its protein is CASTGGRQKLNGETQYF.